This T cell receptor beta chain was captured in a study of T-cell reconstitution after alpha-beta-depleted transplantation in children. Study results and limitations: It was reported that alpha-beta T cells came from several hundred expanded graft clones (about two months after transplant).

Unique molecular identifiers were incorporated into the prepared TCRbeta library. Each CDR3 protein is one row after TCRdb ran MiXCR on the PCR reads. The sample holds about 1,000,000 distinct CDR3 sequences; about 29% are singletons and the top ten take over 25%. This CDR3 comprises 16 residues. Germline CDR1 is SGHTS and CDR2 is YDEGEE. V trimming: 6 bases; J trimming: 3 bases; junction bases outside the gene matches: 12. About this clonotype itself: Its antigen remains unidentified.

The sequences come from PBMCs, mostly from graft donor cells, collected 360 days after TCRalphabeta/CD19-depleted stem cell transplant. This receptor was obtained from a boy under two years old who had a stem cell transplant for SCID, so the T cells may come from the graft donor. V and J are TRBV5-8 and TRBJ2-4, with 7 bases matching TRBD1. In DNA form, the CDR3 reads TGTGCCAGCAATCCTCAGGGGGTTTTCGGCAAAAACATTCAGTACTTC. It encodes CASNPQGVFGKNIQYF.